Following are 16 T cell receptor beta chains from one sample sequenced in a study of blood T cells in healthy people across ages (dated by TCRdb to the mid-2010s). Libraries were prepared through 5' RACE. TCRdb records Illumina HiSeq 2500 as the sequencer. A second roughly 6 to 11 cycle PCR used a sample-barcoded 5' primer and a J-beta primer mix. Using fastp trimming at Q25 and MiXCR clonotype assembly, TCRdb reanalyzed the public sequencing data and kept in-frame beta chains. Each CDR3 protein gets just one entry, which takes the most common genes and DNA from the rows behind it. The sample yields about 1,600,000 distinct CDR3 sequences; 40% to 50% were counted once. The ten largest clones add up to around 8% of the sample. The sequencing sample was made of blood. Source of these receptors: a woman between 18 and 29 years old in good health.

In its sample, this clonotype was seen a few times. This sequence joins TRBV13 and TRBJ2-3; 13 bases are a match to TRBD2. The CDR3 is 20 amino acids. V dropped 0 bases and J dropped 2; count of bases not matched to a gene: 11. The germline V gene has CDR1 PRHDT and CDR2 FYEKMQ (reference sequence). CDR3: CASSLGRLAGGQTPTDTQYF. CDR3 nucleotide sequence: TGTGCCAGCAGCTTAGGCCGACTAGCGGGGGGCCAGACCCCCACAGATACGCAGTATTTT.

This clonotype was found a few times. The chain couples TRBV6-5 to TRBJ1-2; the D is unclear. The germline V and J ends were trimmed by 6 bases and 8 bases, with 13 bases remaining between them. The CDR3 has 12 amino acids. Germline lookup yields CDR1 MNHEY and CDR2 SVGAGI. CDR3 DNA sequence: TGTGCCAGCAGCTTAGAGTTTAGGGGCTACACCTTC. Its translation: CASSLEFRGYTF.

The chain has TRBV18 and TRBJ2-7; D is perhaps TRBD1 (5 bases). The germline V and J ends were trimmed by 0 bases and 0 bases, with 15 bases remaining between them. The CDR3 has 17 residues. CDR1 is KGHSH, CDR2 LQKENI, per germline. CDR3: CASSPPWGRRFSYEQYF. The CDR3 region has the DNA TGTGCCAGCTCACCACCGTGGGGCAGGCGTTTCTCCTACGAGCAGTACTTC.

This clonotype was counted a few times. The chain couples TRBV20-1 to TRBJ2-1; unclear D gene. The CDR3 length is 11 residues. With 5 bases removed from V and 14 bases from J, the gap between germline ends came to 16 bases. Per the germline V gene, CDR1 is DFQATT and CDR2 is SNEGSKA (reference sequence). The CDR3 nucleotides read TGCAGTGCTCGCCGAGGTGAGCTCAAGTTCTTC. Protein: CSARRGELKFF.

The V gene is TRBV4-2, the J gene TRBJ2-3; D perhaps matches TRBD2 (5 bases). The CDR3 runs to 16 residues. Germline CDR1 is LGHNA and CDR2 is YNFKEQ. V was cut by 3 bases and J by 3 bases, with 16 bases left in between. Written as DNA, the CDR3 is TGTGCCAGCAGCCACCTTAGGGAGAGCGGAACAGATACGCAGTATTTT. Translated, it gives CASSHLRESGTDTQYF.

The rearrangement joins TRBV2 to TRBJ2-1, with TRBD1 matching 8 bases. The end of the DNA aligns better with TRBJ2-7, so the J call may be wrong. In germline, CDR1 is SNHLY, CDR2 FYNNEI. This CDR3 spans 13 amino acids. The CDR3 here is CASSRTGYNEQYF. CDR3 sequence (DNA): TGTGCCAGCAGCCGGACAGGGTACAATGAGCAGTACTTC.

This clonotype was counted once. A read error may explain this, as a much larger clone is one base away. The CDR3 loop reads CSVSTVGGTQYF. The CDR3 DNA is TGCAGCGTCTCAACGGTGGGGGGGACCCAGTACTTC. This rearrangement joins TRBV29-1 to TRBJ2-7, with a possible D match to TRBD2 (6 bases). The closer fit of TRBJ2-5 to the DNA end suggests the J call may be wrong. This CDR3 spans 12 amino acids. From germline, CDR1 is SQVTM and CDR2 ANQGSEA.

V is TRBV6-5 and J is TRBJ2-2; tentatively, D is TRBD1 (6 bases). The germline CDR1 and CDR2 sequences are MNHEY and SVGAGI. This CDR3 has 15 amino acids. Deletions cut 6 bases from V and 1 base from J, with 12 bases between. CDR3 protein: CASSRVTGNTGELFF. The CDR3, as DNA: TGTGCCAGCAGCAGGGTGACAGGGAACACCGGGGAGCTGTTTTTT.

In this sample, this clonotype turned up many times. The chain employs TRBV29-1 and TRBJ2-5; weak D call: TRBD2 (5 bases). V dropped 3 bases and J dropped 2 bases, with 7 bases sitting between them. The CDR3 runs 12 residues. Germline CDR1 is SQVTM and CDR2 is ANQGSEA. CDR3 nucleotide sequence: TGCAGCGTTGAGGAGGTTCAAGAGACCCAGTACTTC. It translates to CSVEEVQETQYF.

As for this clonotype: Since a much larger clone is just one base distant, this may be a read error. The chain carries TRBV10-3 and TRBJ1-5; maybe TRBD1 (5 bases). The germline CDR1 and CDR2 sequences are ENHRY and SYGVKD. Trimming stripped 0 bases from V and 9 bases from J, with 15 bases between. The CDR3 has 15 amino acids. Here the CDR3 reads CAISESGVSGMPQHF. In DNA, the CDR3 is TGTGCCATCAGTGAGTCGGGGGTCTCTGGTATGCCCCAGCATTTT.

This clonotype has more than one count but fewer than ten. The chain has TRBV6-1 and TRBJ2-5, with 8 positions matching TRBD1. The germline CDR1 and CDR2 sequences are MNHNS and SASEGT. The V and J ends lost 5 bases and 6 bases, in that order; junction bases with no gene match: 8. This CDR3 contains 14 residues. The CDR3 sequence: CASSQDRGYKTQYF. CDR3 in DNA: TGTGCCAGCAGTCAAGACAGGGGTTATAAGACCCAGTACTTC.

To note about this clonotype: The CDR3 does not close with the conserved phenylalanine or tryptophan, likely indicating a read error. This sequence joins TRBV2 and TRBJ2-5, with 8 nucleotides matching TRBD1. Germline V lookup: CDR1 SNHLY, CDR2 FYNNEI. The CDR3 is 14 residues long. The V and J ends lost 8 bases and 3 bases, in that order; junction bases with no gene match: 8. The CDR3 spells CASLRDRSKETQYL. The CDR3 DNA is TGTGCCAGCTTGAGGGACAGGTCAAAAGAGACCCAGTACTTA.

This CDR3 reads CASSEGGTSGDNEQFF. In DNA, the CDR3 is TGTGCCAGCAGTGAAGGGGGGACTAGCGGTGACAATGAGCAGTTCTTC. The chain is built from TRBV25-1 and TRBJ2-1; 11 bases map to TRBD2. The germline V gene has CDR1 MGHDK and CDR2 SYGVNS. CDR3 length: 16 amino acids. The V and J ends lost 2 bases and 5 bases, in that order; junction bases with no gene match: 5.

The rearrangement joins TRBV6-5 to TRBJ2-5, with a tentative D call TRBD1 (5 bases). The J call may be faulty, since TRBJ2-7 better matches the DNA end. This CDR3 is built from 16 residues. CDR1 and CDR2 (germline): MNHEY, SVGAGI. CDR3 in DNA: TGTGCCAGCAGTTACTCGACGGTGGGGCAAGGGTACGAGCAGTACTTC. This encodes CASSYSTVGQGYEQYF.

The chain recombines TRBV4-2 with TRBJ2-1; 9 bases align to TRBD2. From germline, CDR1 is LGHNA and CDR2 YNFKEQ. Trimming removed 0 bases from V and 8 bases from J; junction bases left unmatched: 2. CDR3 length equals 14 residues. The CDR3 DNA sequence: TGTGCCAGCAGCCAAGAGCGGGAGGGGTATGAGCAGTTCTTC. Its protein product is CASSQEREGYEQFF.

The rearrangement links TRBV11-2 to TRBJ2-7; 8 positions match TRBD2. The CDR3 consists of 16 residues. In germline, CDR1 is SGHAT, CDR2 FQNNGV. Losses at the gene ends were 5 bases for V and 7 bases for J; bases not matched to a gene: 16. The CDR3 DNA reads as TGTGCCAGCAGCCGGGGGGGATCAGCCGTCCACAATGAGCAGTACTTC. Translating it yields CASSRGGSAVHNEQYF.